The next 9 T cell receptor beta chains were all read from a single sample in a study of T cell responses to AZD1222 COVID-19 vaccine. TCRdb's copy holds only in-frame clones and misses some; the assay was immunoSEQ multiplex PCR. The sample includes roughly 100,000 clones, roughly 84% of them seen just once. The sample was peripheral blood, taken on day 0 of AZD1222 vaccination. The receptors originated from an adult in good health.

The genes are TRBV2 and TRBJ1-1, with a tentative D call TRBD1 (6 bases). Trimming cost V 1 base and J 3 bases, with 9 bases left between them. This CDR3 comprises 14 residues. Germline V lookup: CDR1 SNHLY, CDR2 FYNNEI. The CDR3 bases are TGTGCCAGCAGTGAAGGCAGGGGTGACACTGAAGCTTTCTTT. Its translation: CASSEGRGDTEAFF.

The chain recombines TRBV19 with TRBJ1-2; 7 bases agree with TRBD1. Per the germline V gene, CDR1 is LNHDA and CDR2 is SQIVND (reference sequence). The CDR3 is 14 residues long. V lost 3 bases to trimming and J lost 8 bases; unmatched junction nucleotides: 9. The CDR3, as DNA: TGTGCCAGTAGTATCTCATACAGGGGTGGGGGCTACACCTTC. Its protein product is CASSISYRGGGYTF.

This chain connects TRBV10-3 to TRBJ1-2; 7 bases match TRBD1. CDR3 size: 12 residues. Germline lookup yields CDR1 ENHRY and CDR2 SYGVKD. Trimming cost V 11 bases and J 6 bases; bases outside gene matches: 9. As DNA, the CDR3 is TGTGCCTTCGGAGGGGGCGCTGATGGCTACACCTTC. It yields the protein CAFGGGADGYTF.

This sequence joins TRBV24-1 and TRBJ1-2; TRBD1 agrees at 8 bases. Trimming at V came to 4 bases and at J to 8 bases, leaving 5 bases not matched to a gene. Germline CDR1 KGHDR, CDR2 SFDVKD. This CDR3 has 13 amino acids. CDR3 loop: CATSERTGRGYTF. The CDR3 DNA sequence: TGTGCCACCAGTGAACGGACAGGGCGCGGCTACACCTTC.

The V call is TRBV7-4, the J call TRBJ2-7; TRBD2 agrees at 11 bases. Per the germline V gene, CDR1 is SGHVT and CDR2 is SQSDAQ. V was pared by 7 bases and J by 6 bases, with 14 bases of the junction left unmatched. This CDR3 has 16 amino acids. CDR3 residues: CASTILAGGPFCEQYF. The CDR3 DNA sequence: TGTGCCAGCACTATTCTAGCGGGAGGACCTTTTTGCGAGCAGTACTTC.

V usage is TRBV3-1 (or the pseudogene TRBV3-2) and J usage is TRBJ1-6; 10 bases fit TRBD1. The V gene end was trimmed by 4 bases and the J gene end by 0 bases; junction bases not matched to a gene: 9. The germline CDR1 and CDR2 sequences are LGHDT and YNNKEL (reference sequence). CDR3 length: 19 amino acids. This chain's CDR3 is CASSPTGTGDSSYNSPLHF. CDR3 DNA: TGTGCCAGCAGCCCGACCGGGACAGGGGATAGCTCCTATAATTCACCCCTCCACTTT.

The CDR3 spells CASSLDTGAGFGYTF. CDR3 DNA: TGTGCCAGCAGCTTAGACACGGGGGCTGGATTTGGCTACACCTTC. The rearrangement uses TRBV11-2 and TRBJ1-2, with a possible D match to TRBD1 (6 bases). The CDR3 sequence is 15 residues long. Germline lookup yields CDR1 SGHAT and CDR2 FQNNGV. Deletions cut 0 bases from V and 7 bases from J, with 15 bases between.

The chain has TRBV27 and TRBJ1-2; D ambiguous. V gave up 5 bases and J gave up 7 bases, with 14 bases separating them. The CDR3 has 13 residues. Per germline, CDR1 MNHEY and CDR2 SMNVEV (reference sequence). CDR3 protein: CASSARALSGYTF. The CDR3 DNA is TGTGCCAGCAGTGCTAGGGCACTGTCTGGCTACACCTTC.

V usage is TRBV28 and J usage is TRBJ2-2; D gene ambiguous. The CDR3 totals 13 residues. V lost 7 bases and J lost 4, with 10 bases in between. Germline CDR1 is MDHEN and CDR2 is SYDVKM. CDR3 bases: TGTGCCAGCACTCTTCGGAGCACCGGGGAGCTGTTTTTT. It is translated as CASTLRSTGELFF.